This is a list of T cell receptor beta chains from one sample in a study of T cell responses to AZD1222 COVID-19 vaccine. Measured with immunoSEQ multiplex PCR; TCRdb has only the in-frame clones, and not every one. This sample has over 130,000 clones; roughly 92% occur once, and the top ten carry roughly 10%. The sequences come from peripheral blood, collected 28 days after the second AZD1222 dose. The origin of the receptors is an adult who received the AZD1222 COVID-19 vaccine. CDR3s include the opening cysteine and the closing phenylalanine or tryptophan. A D gene is named only where the DNA matches it firmly. Expanded clones are given a class, and other clones once, few, many or no size at all.

cdr3_aa,cdr3_nt,j_call,v_call,clone_size,d_call
CASSFPADTQYF,TGTGCCAGCAGCTTTCCCGCAGATACGCAGTATTTT,TRBJ2-3,TRBV13,NA,NA
CASNQGEEQPQHF,TGTGCCAGCAATCAGGGAGAGGAGCAGCCCCAGCATTTT,TRBJ1-5,TRBV2,once,NA
CASSQVLTGNTEAFF,TGCGCCAGCAGCCAAGTTCTGACAGGGAACACTGAAGCTTTCTTT,TRBJ1-1,TRBV4-1,NA,NA
CASRGRSPREEQFF,TGTGCCAGCAGGGGGAGGTCGCCCAGGGAGGAGCAGTTCTTC,TRBJ2-1,TRBV2,NA,NA
CASSLGLLGQETQYF,TGTGCCAGCAGCTTAGGACTCCTCGGCCAAGAGACCCAGTACTTC,TRBJ2-5,TRBV7-8,NA,NA
CASSIWGTGHQETQYF,TGTGCCAGCAGCATATGGGGGACAGGGCATCAAGAGACCCAGTACTTC,TRBJ2-5,TRBV6-2/TRBV6-3,NA,TRBD1
CASSLSGSRGTGELFF,TGTGCCAGTAGTCTGTCGGGATCTAGGGGAACCGGGGAGCTGTTTTTT,TRBJ2-2,TRBV19,NA,NA
CASSWRGSTSNEQFF,TGTGCCAGCAGTTGGCGGGGCTCTACGAGCAATGAGCAGTTCTTC,TRBJ2-1,TRBV28,NA,NA
CAISEYRGSGYTF,TGTGCCATCAGTGAATACAGGGGAAGTGGCTACACCTTC,TRBJ1-2,TRBV10-3,NA,TRBD1
CASRTGPGSGNTIYF,TGTGCCAGCAGGACCGGACCCGGCTCTGGAAACACCATATATTTT,TRBJ1-3,TRBV6-5,NA,NA
CASSQEHEGGRREKLFF,TGTGCCAGCAGCCAAGAACATGAAGGGGGCCGAAGGGAAAAACTGTTTTTT,TRBJ1-4,TRBV4-2,NA,TRBD1
CASSGIGASYGYTF,TGTGCCAGCAGCGGGATAGGGGCGTCCTATGGCTACACCTTC,TRBJ1-2,TRBV11-2,NA,NA
CASSLLAGQNTEAFF,TGTGCCAGCAGCTTACTGGCGGGGCAGAACACTGAAGCTTTCTTT,TRBJ1-1,TRBV7-9,NA,NA
CASSDDGDSPLHF,TGTGCCAGCAGTGATGATGGTGATTCACCCCTCCACTTT,TRBJ1-6,TRBV6-1,NA,NA
CASSPQRYTDTQYF,TGTGCCAGCAGCCCCCAGCGATACACAGATACGCAGTATTTT,TRBJ2-3,TRBV14,NA,NA
CASSSRQGLGTEAFF,TGTGCCAGCAGTTCAAGACAGGGGTTGGGCACTGAAGCTTTCTTT,TRBJ1-1,TRBV6-5,NA,TRBD1
CASSLELSTDTQYF,TGTGCCAGCAGCTTGGAACTTAGCACAGATACGCAGTATTTT,TRBJ2-3,TRBV5-6,NA,NA
CASSPNRGSDTEAFF,TGCGCCAGCAGCCCGAACAGGGGGTCGGACACTGAAGCTTTCTTT,TRBJ1-1,TRBV5-1,NA,TRBD1
CASSQEGSIGELFF,TGCGCCAGCAGCCAAGAGGGGTCAATCGGGGAGCTGTTTTTT,TRBJ2-2,TRBV4-1,NA,NA
CASSLQTDYGYTF,TGTGCCAGCAGCTTACAGACAGACTATGGCTACACCTTC,TRBJ1-2,TRBV7-2,NA,NA
CASSLYDAGRGSGANVLTF,TGTGCCAGCAGCTTATACGATGCGGGTCGGGGATCAGGGGCCAACGTCCTGACTTTC,TRBJ2-6,TRBV7-3,NA,NA
CASGIAGEKETQYF,TGTGCCAGCGGTATCGCGGGGGAAAAAGAGACCCAGTACTTC,TRBJ2-5,TRBV5-4,NA,TRBD2
CASSQRFPTLGTQGHYGYTF,TGTGCCAGCAGCCAAAGGTTCCCCACCCTCGGGACACAGGGGCACTATGGCTACACCTTC,TRBJ1-2,TRBV3-1/TRBV3-2,NA,TRBD1
CASSILRLRSKSSYNEQFF,TGTGCCAGTAGTATACTACGACTGAGGTCGAAAAGCTCCTACAATGAGCAGTTCTTC,TRBJ2-1,TRBV19,NA,NA
CASSLEGRGPGELFF,TGTGCCAGCAGTTTAGAGGGCAGGGGGCCCGGGGAGCTGTTTTTT,TRBJ2-2,TRBV27,NA,TRBD1